This T cell receptor beta chain was profiled in a study of T cells after yellow fever vaccination. Whole-study context: Those fractions that held only low numbers of cells were prepared using the SMART-Seq v4 Ultra Low Input RNA kit. Study observations and caveats: Booster samples showed a return of most primary-vaccination clones (around 96% CD4, 88% CD8).

Concerning this clonotype itself: What it binds is not known.

In making TCR cDNA, 5'RACE template switching added a universal primer site and UMIs to it. A single record per CDR3 protein comes from TCRdb applying MiXCR to the 5' RACE reads. This sample carries about 340,000 distinct CDR3 sequences, 3% to 4.5% of them seen once, and the ten largest clones take 24%. This specimen consisted of PBMCs, obtained 5 days after the yellow fever booster vaccination. This sequence originates from a man between 18 and 29 years old who received the YFV17D yellow fever vaccine.

CDR3 nucleotide sequence: TGTGCCAGCAGCCTGGGGGCGGGGAATTCACCCCTCCACTTT. As protein: CASSLGAGNSPLHF. The V and J genes are TRBV2 and TRBJ1-6, with D maybe TRBD1 (6 bases). Germline CDR1 and CDR2: SNHLY and FYNNEI. The CDR3 sequence is 14 residues long. V was clipped by 6 bases and J by 7 bases, with 13 bases between them.